Sequencing of this T cell receptor beta chain was carried out in a study of blood T cell repertoires in COVID-19. About the research overall: Specimens from acute and convalescent COVID-19 originated in the United States, Italy and Spain. T cells, B-cell-depleted T cells, or PBMCs supplied cDNA or gDNA.

The CDR3 contains 14 residues. CDR1 and CDR2 from the germline V gene are GTSNPN and SVGIG (reference sequence). As originally analysed: The authors estimated nucleated cell counts from reference gene primer amplification. Profiling relied on immunoSEQ multiplex PCR, and the TCRdb table lists in-frame clones only, not all of them. V, J and clone size are taken as reported in that table, and D and trimming were inferred from the DNA itself. The top ten clones hold about 10% of a sample with about 170,000 clones, approximately 81% of them seen once. The receptor's source is a woman of 80 years or more with active or convalescent COVID-19. What was sequenced was peripheral blood. V and J are TRBV30 and TRBJ1-2, with a weak D call TRBD1 (5 bases). The CDR3 DNA reads TGTGCTTGCTTTGGGGCGGCAGCTAACTATGGCTACACCTTC. Amino acid sequence: CACFGAAANYGYTF. The whole variable domain, filled in from reference TRBV30 and TRBJ1-2, reads SQTIHQWPATLVQPVGSPLSLECTVEGTSNPNLYWYRQAAGRGLQLLFYSVGIGQISSEVPQNLSASRPQDRQFILSSKKLLLSDSGFYLCACFGAAANYGYTFGSGTRLTVV.